These T cell receptor beta chains were read from a single sample in a study of CD8+ T cells in alopecia areata. Measured with immunoSEQ multiplex PCR; TCRdb has only the in-frame clones, and not every one. The table records 150,000 to 200,000 clones, more than 50% of them present only once. The specimen was CD4+ T cells sorted from blood, collected at week 24, from a patient treated with tofacitinib. The origin of the receptors is a human donor with alopecia areata. Each CDR3 is given with its conserved first and last residue. The D gene is left open where the match is weak. The size field is filled for only some rows; it gives once, few, many or a size class.

>TRBJ1-2|few|TRBV29-1|-
TGCAGCGTTGCTATTACCAGGGACTATGGCTACACCTTC
CSVAITRDYGYTF
>TRBJ1-5|-|TRBV5-6|TRBD1
TGTGCCAGCAGCCTCAGGGGGACAGGGGTGAGTCAGCCCCAGCATTTT
CASSLRGTGVSQPQHF
>TRBJ1-5|few|TRBV2|-
TGTGCCAGCAGTGAATGGGGGGCTGGACAGCCCCAGCATTTT
CASSEWGAGQPQHF
>TRBJ1-6|-|TRBV5-1|-
TGCGCCAGCAGCTTGAGGAGGGGAGGTTCACCCCTCCACTTT
CASSLRRGGSPLHF
>TRBJ2-3|once|TRBV6-5|TRBD2
TGTGCCAGCAGTTACGTAGCGGGGGGTTCGGATACGCAGTATTTT
CASSYVAGGSDTQYF
>TRBJ2-3|-|TRBV5-4|-
TGTGCCAGCAGCTCCGGGGGAGCAGATACGCAGTATTTT
CASSSGGADTQYF
>TRBJ1-2|few|TRBV5-1|-
TGCGCCAGCAGCTTGGAACAAAGAAATGGCTACACCTTC
CASSLEQRNGYTF
>TRBJ1-1|-|TRBV29-1|-
TGCAGCGTTGAAGATCAAGGGAGGACTGAAGCTTTCTTT
CSVEDQGRTEAFF
>TRBJ2-7|-|TRBV2|TRBD1
TGTGCCGGCACAGGGGGTAGCTCCTACGAGCAGTACTTC
CAGTGGSSYEQYF
>TRBJ1-1|-|TRBV29-1|-
TGCAGCGTTGAAGGCCGCCGCTTGGACACTGAAGCTTTCTTT
CSVEGRRLDTEAFF
>TRBJ2-7|-|TRBV5-1|-
TGCGCCAGCAGTCCGAGGGTCCGGCCCCCCTACGAGCAGTACTTC
CASSPRVRPPYEQYF
>TRBJ1-1|few|TRBV11-2|-
TGTGCCAGCAGCATAAACAGGGCGAACACTGAAGCTTTCTTT
CASSINRANTEAFF
>TRBJ2-7|-|TRBV2|TRBD2
TGTGCCAGCAGAGGGACTAGGGACGAGCAGTACTTC
CASRGTRDEQYF
>TRBJ1-2|-|TRBV30|-
TGTGCCTGGGACGGGGGTGGATATGGCTACACCTTC
CAWDGGGYGYTF
>TRBJ2-6|-|TRBV10-3|-
TGTGCCATCAGTTGGTGGCCCGGAAGCTCTGGGGCCAACGTCCTGACTTTC
CAISWWPGSSGANVLTF
>TRBJ2-1|few|TRBV6-1|-
TGTGCCAGCAGTGAAACCGAGATAAGCTCCTACAATGAGCAGTTCTTC
CASSETEISSYNEQFF